Listed below are T cell receptor beta chains from one sample, sequenced in a study of CD4 T cells in relation to SARS-CoV-2 and coronaviruses. Their specific antigens are unknown. Generated by immunoSEQ multiplex PCR, the TCRdb table keeps only in-frame clones and is missing some. Of some 25,000 clones in the sample, roughly four fifths were seen once. The sequencing sample was made of CD4+ T cells from PBMCs, cultured in vitro. These receptor sequences come from a human donor in good health. Both conserved end residues are part of each CDR3. A D gene is named only where the DNA matches it firmly. Rows give clone size only sometimes, using once, few, many, or a class for an expanded clone.

J gene | D gene | clone size | V gene | CDR3 DNA | CDR3 protein
TRBJ1-1 | TRBD1 | NA | TRBV11-2 | TGTGCCAGCATCGCCGACAGGGGACGGAACACTGAAGCTTTCTTT | CASIADRGRNTEAFF
TRBJ1-2 | NA | few | TRBV11-2 | TGTGCCAGCAGCTTAGGGGCCCCTAATCATGGCTACACCTTC | CASSLGAPNHGYTF
TRBJ2-7 | NA | NA | TRBV21-1 | TGTGCCAGCAGCCTCAGAGCGGGGACCTCCTACGAGCAGTACTTC | CASSLRAGTSYEQYF
TRBJ2-7 | NA | NA | TRBV28 | TGTGCCAGCAAGAAGCCGGGACTTGAAGAGCAGTACTTC | CASKKPGLEEQYF
TRBJ2-2 | NA | NA | TRBV12-3/TRBV12-4 | TGTGCCAGCAGTTTCGGGGGCGGGGAGCTGTTTTTT | CASSFGGGELFF
TRBJ2-5 | TRBD2 | NA | TRBV5-1 | TGCGCCAGCAGCCTGGGACTAGCGGGGGTTGGGGAGACCCAGTACTTC | CASSLGLAGVGETQYF
TRBJ2-5 | TRBD2 | NA | TRBV10-1 | TGCGCCAGCAGTGAGGGACTAGCGGGGAAAGAGACCCAGTACTTC | CASSEGLAGKETQYF
TRBJ2-7 | NA | NA | TRBV7-2 | TGTGCCAGCAGCTTAGGTGGCACCGCCCTCTCCTACGAGCAGTACTTC | CASSLGGTALSYEQYF
TRBJ1-2 | NA | NA | TRBV4-3 | TGCGCCAGCAGCGGGACATGGCCAGGTGGCTACACCTTC | CASSGTWPGGYTF
TRBJ2-5 | TRBD1 | once | TRBV3-1/TRBV3-2 | TGTGCCAGCAGCCAAGGACAGGGGGGGGCCCAGTACTTC | CASSQGQGGAQYF
TRBJ2-2 | NA | few | TRBV7-9 | TGTGCCAGCAGCTTACATTCCGGGGAGCTGTTTTTT | CASSLHSGELFF
TRBJ1-2 | NA | NA | TRBV19 | TGTGCCAGTAGTATTGCCGGGCCACGTTATGGCTACACCTTC | CASSIAGPRYGYTF
TRBJ1-1 | TRBD1 | NA | TRBV28 | TGTGCCAGCAGATTACAGGGGGAGGGCACTGAAGCTTTCTTT | CASRLQGEGTEAFF
TRBJ1-2 | NA | NA | TRBV10-3 | TGTGCCATCAGTACGGGGGAATCCAAGGGCGACTATGGCTACACCTTC | CAISTGESKGDYGYTF
TRBJ1-1 | TRBD1 | NA | TRBV7-9 | TGTGCCAGCAGCTTAACAGGGGCCTGGAACACTGAAGCTTTCTTT | CASSLTGAWNTEAFF
TRBJ2-2 | NA | NA | TRBV19 | TGTGCCAGTAGTATTGGTATGTCGAGCGGGGAGCTGTTTTTT | CASSIGMSSGELFF
TRBJ2-7 | TRBD1 | NA | TRBV7-2 | TGTGCCAGCAGCTTAGAGACAGGGAGAGAGCAGTACTTC | CASSLETGREQYF
TRBJ2-7 | NA | NA | TRBV21-1 | TGTGCCAGCAGCAAAGAAGTTGGGGACAGGGACTACGAGCAGTACTTC | CASSKEVGDRDYEQYF
TRBJ2-1 | NA | NA | TRBV6-5 | TGTGCCAGCATCCGGGACCACTACAATGAGCAGTTCTTC | CASIRDHYNEQFF
TRBJ2-5 | TRBD2 | NA | TRBV2 | TGTGCCAGCAGTGGGGGGCTAGCGGGAGTAAGGGAGACCCAGTACTTC | CASSGGLAGVRETQYF
TRBJ2-3 | NA | NA | TRBV21-1 | TGTGCCAGCAGCAAACCGGACAGGGAACGACGCACAGATACGCAGTATTTT | CASSKPDRERRTDTQYF
TRBJ1-2 | NA | NA | TRBV3-1/TRBV3-2 | TGTGCCAGCAGCCCCCGGTCGGATGGCTATGGCTACACCTTC | CASSPRSDGYGYTF
TRBJ1-1 | TRBD1 | NA | TRBV2 | TGTGCCAGCAACGAGGCGACAGGGCGAACTGAAGCTTTCTTT | CASNEATGRTEAFF
TRBJ1-6 | NA | NA | TRBV6-5 | TGTGCCAGCAGTTTCCGCCAGGGCGCTGATAATTCACCCCTCCACTTT | CASSFRQGADNSPLHF
TRBJ1-4 | NA | few | TRBV5-8 | TGTGCCAGCAGCTTCAAGGGGGCAACTAATGAAAAACTGTTTTTT | CASSFKGATNEKLFF
TRBJ2-3 | NA | NA | TRBV7-9 | TGTGCCAGCAGCTTCGGGGCCACAGATACGCAGTATTTT | CASSFGATDTQYF
TRBJ1-2 | NA | NA | TRBV7-2 | TGTGCCAGCAGCTCCCAAGGGGAGGGGGGAGATGGCTACACCTTC | CASSSQGEGGDGYTF
TRBJ2-1 | NA | once | TRBV20-1 | TGCAGTGCAAAGGCCCCCGATGAGCAGTTCTTC | CSAKAPDEQFF
TRBJ2-3 | NA | NA | TRBV5-4 | TGTGCCAGCAGCTTGGCCGGTCGCGTGGGAATGGGAGATACGCAGTATTTT | CASSLAGRVGMGDTQYF
TRBJ2-1 | TRBD1 | NA | TRBV4-2 | TGTGCCAGCAGCCAAGATATTAAGGCGGGACAGGGGCGCAATGAGCAGTTCTTC | CASSQDIKAGQGRNEQFF
TRBJ1-1 | NA | NA | TRBV9 | TGTGCCAGCAGCGTAGAAGTTAACACTGAAGCTTTCTTT | CASSVEVNTEAFF
TRBJ1-6 | TRBD1 | NA | TRBV10-1 | TGCGCCAGCAGTGAAGGACAGGGAAATTCACCCCTCCACTTT | CASSEGQGNSPLHF
TRBJ2-5 | TRBD2 | NA | TRBV6-2/TRBV6-3 | TGTGCCAGCAGTCCGACTAGCGGGCGAGAGACCCAGTACTTC | CASSPTSGRETQYF
TRBJ1-2 | NA | NA | TRBV7-2 | TGTGCCAGCAGCGTACAGGGAATTGGTGGCTACACCTTC | CASSVQGIGGYTF
TRBJ2-5 | TRBD1 | NA | TRBV7-7 | TGTGCTAGCAGCTTGACAGGGGAACTAGAGACCCAGTACTTC | CASSLTGELETQYF
TRBJ2-7 | TRBD1 | NA | TRBV7-2 | TGTGCCAGCAGCTTGACTCCGGGACAGGGGGCGGGGGAGCAGTACTTC | CASSLTPGQGAGEQYF
TRBJ2-6 | NA | NA | TRBV7-3 | TGTGCCAGCAGCTTAAGGGGACGGGGCTCTGGGGCCAACGTCCTGACTTTC | CASSLRGRGSGANVLTF
TRBJ1-1 | TRBD1 | NA | TRBV6-5 | TGTGCCAGCAGCGACAGGGTCAGACAAGCTTTCTTT | CASSDRVRQAFF
TRBJ2-3 | NA | NA | TRBV5-5 | TGTGCCAGCAGCTTGTTCCGTGCAGGGGGGGGCACAGATACGCAGTATTTT | CASSLFRAGGGTDTQYF
TRBJ2-7 | NA | NA | TRBV7-7 | TGTGCTAGCAGCCCCGCAGAGGGGGGACCCTACGAGCAGTACTTC | CASSPAEGGPYEQYF
TRBJ2-7 | TRBD1 | NA | TRBV10-1 | TGCGCCAGCAGAGAAAGGGACAGGGGGACTTACGAGCAGTACTTC | CASRERDRGTYEQYF
TRBJ2-3 | NA | NA | TRBV5-6 | TGTGCCAGCAGCTCAGGACCGGGGGCAGATACGCAGTATTTT | CASSSGPGADTQYF
TRBJ1-1 | NA | few | TRBV18 | TGTGCCAGCTCGCCGGGTACTGAAGCTTTCTTT | CASSPGTEAFF
TRBJ2-5 | TRBD2 | NA | TRBV6-6 | TGTGCCAGCAGTGTTGGACTAGCGGGGGGGCACGAGACCCAGTACTTC | CASSVGLAGGHETQYF
TRBJ1-2 | NA | once | TRBV6-5 | TGTGCCAGCAGGAAGGGCCAGGAAGCTAACTATGGCTACACCTTC | CASRKGQEANYGYTF
TRBJ1-1 | TRBD1 | NA | TRBV7-2 | TGTGCCAGCAGCGATGGGACAGGGAAGCGTATTGAAGCTTTCTTT | CASSDGTGKRIEAFF
TRBJ2-1 | TRBD2 | once | TRBV5-6 | TGTGCCAGCAGCTTGGCCGGAGGTCTAGCGGTACGTTGGGAGCAGTTCTTC | CASSLAGGLAVRWEQFF
TRBJ1-5 | TRBD1 | few | TRBV6-2/TRBV6-3 | TGTGCCAGCAGCCAACTCCGGGACAGGGTGGTAATAGCGACCCAGCATTTT | CASSQLRDRVVIATQHF
TRBJ1-2 | TRBD1 | NA | TRBV6-6 | TGTGCCAGCACCGGGGACAGCTATGGCTACACCTTC | CASTGDSYGYTF